This T cell receptor (beta chain) was observed in a study of blood T cell repertoires in COVID-19. The CDR3 covers 14 residues. V lost 4 bases to trimming and J lost 14 bases; unmatched junction nucleotides: 13. Per germline, CDR1 LGHNA and CDR2 YNFKEQ. As processed by the authors: Scientists estimated how many nucleated cells there were by amplifying reference gene primers. Only in-frame clones appear in the TCRdb table, and some are missing; sequencing was by immunoSEQ multiplex PCR. From that table come the V and J calls and clone size; the DNA was used to work out D and trimming. The data contain roughly 140,000 clones, roughly three quarters of them seen just once; the ten biggest clones take up approximately 8%.

This receptor was identified in a middle-aged man with active or convalescent COVID-19. The chain carries TRBV4-2 and TRBJ2-3, with 9 bases aligning to TRBD2. The sample was peripheral blood. The CDR3, as DNA: TGTGCCAGCAGCCCAGACGCGGGGACTAGCCGCCTGTATTTT. This encodes CASSPDAGTSRLYF.